This T cell receptor beta chain was documented in a study of blood T cells in healthy people across ages. Donors gave 8 to 10 milliliters of peripheral blood apiece. Then a second PCR, running roughly 7 to 11 cycles, was carried out with a sample-barcoded 5' primer and a J-beta primer mix. TCRdb reprocessed the 5' RACE reads with MiXCR, giving one entry per CDR3 protein. Here the sample spans roughly 2 million distinct CDR3 sequences, roughly 49% being singletons. The CDR3 is 15 amino acids. Germline V CDR1 and CDR2: MNHNY, SVGAGI (reference sequence). V lost 2 bases and J lost 5, with 15 bases in between.

The chain recombines TRBV6-6 with TRBJ2-5; a weak D match, TRBD1 (6 bases). The sequencing sample was made of blood. This TCR came from a woman in her thirties or forties in good health. CDR3 sequence (DNA): TGTGCCAGCAGTTACGGGCCGCAGGGGTTGGAGACCCAGTACTTC. Amino acid sequence: CASSYGPQGLETQYF.